This TCR beta chain was captured by sequencing in a study of CD8+CD57+ T cells in acquired aplastic anemia. Study background: Sorted CD4+ and CD8+ cells gave a mean 3.2 ug DNA, range 0.2 to 27.4 ug. Researchers reported that healthy donors averaged roughly 11 million reads for CD4+ cells.

The sample holds a few counts of this clonotype. No antigen is known for it. General study points: Fewer than 30 CD8+ CDR3 sequences were shared between patients and controls. Patients were compared with controls for CD8+ Simpson's diversity, and no significant difference emerged.

The CDR3 is 15 amino acids. Germline V CDR1 and CDR2: LNHNV, YYDKDF (reference sequence). The V end was cut by 0 bases, the J end by 4 bases, with 12 bases between. The study profiled TCR beta VDJ and CDR3 using genomic DNA as template. TCRdb ran MiXCR on the reads and lists one entry per CDR3 protein. The sample consists of around 180,000 distinct CDR3 sequences, around 60% of them appearing once. Specimen: sorted CD4+, CD8+, or CD8+CD57+ T cells (not recorded which) from PBMCs. The rearrangement joins TRBV15 to TRBJ2-5; D possibly matches TRBD1 or TRBD2 (6 bases each). The clonotype originates from a human donor in good health. CDR3 nucleotides: TGTGCCACCAGCAGAGATAAGGGGGGCTCAGAGACCCAGTACTTC. Translation: CATSRDKGGSETQYF.